The 10 T cell receptor beta chains presented below share a single source sample, sequenced in a study of T-cell reconstitution after alpha-beta-depleted transplantation in children (dated by TCRdb to 2016 to 2017). The intended sense of this specimen's treatment or condition label: allogeneic hematopoietic cell transplantation with graft depleted of TCRalphabeta T cells and CD19 B cells. Library construction relied on PCR. Sequencing relied on an Illumina HiSeq 2500. To normalize quantification of the TCRbeta repertoire, the TCR libraries were built with molecular barcoding that relied on unique molecular identifiers. TCRdb cleaned the public reads at Q25 with fastp, built clones with MiXCR and kept in-frame beta chains. One record per CDR3 amino acid sequence lists the most common genes and DNA. The sample includes about 640,000 distinct CDR3 sequences, with 10% to 15% observed a single time. About 2% of the sample belongs to the ten largest clones.

The sample in question was PBMCs, mostly from graft donor cells, obtained 360 days after TCRalphabeta/CD19-depleted stem cell transplant. These receptors all come from a male patient between 5 and 17 years old who had a stem cell transplant for acute myeloid leukemia, so the T cells may come from the graft donor.

This clonotype was counted a few times. The chain joins TRBV9 to TRBJ2-1; TRBD2 aligns across 13 bases. Trimming took 3 bases from V and 7 from J; bases not matched to a gene: 4. CDR3 length: 15 amino acids. Looked up from germline, CDR1 is SGDLS and CDR2 is YYNGEE. The CDR3 is CASSGGLAGENEQFF. In nucleotides, the CDR3 is TGTGCCAGCAGCGGAGGACTAGCGGGAGAAAATGAGCAGTTCTTC.

The chain recombines TRBV10-3 with TRBJ2-7; D may be TRBD1 or TRBD2 (5 bases each). There are 14 residues in the CDR3. V was clipped by 10 bases and J by 1 base, with 17 bases between them. Germline CDR1 ENHRY, CDR2 SYGVKD. As DNA, the CDR3 is TGTGCCACCATGACAGCCGGGGCTTCCTACGAGCAGTACTTC. This encodes CATMTAGASYEQYF.

This clonotype was recorded at least ten times. This sequence joins TRBV5-1 and TRBJ2-1; possible D gene TRBD2, 5 bases. CDR3 size: 13 residues. The V and J ends lost 1 base and 5 bases respectively, with 7 bases between them. Per the germline V gene, CDR1 is SGHRS and CDR2 is YFSETQ. CDR3: CASSLRRDNEQFF. CDR3 bases: TGCGCCAGCAGCTTGAGGCGGGACAATGAGCAGTTCTTC.

This sequence joins TRBV5-1 and TRBJ2-1; 10 nucleotides line up with TRBD2. The V and J ends lost 4 bases and 2 bases, in that order; junction bases with no gene match: 6. CDR1 and CDR2 (germline): SGHRS, YFSETQ. The CDR3 consists of 16 residues. The CDR3 DNA is TGCGCCAGCAGCGCTACCGGGACTAGCGCCTACAATGAGCAGTTCTTC. It codes for CASSATGTSAYNEQFF.

This clonotype was detected only a few times. J is TRBJ2-7 and V is TRBV14, with unresolved D. V lost 6 bases to trimming and J lost 5 bases, with 5 bases between them. CDR1 and CDR2 from the germline V gene are SGHDN and FVKESK. This CDR3 has 10 amino acids. CDR3 in DNA: TGTGCCAGCAGTGAAAACGAGCAGTACTTC. Translation gives CASSENEQYF.

The V and J genes are TRBV4-3 and TRBJ2-1, with TRBD2 matching over 13 bases. Trimming at V came to 1 base and at J to 6 bases, leaving 3 bases not matched to a gene. The CDR3 length is 16 residues. CDR1 is LGHNA, CDR2 YSLEER, per germline. CDR3 sequence: CASSQGTSGSINEQFF. The CDR3 DNA is TGCGCCAGCAGCCAAGGGACTAGCGGGAGTATCAATGAGCAGTTCTTC.

This clonotype was seen a handful of times. The V and J genes are TRBV29-1 and TRBJ2-7; 7 nucleotides align to TRBD2. CDR1 and CDR2 (germline): SQVTM, ANQGSEA. This CDR3 has 12 amino acids. The J segment lost 7 bases and the V segment lost 4 bases, leaving 7 bases of the junction unmatched. As DNA, the CDR3 is TGCAGCGTTGCTCCGTGGGAGGGGGAGCAGTACTTC. It codes for CSVAPWEGEQYF.

CDR3 region: CASSLEQREGRTQYF. CDR3 DNA: TGTGCCAGCAGCTTAGAACAGCGGGAGGGCCGAACGCAGTATTTT. The rearrangement uses TRBV7-8 and TRBJ2-3; 10 bases line up with TRBD2. V lost 1 base to trimming and J lost 9 bases; unmatched junction nucleotides: 7. The germline CDR1 and CDR2 sequences are SGHVS and FQNEAQ. The CDR3 runs to 15 residues.

The gene calls are TRBV7-6 and TRBJ1-2, with D possibly TRBD1 on 6 matching bases. Germline values: CDR1 SGHVS, CDR2 FNYEAQ. V lost 1 base to trimming and J lost 2 bases, with 14 bases between them. This CDR3 spans 16 amino acids. The CDR3 region has the DNA TGTGCCAGCAGCTTAGAATGGGGGCAGCCGAACTATGGCTACACCTTC. It codes for CASSLEWGQPNYGYTF.

The V gene is TRBV12-3 or TRBV12-4, the J gene TRBJ2-7; 7 positions agree with TRBD2. Trimming cost V 3 bases and J 2 bases; bases outside gene matches: 4. This CDR3 spans 14 amino acids. Here the CDR3 reads CASSFGGRPYEQYF. In nucleotides, the CDR3 is TGTGCCAGCAGTTTTGGCGGGAGACCCTACGAGCAGTACTTC.